These 30 T cell receptor beta chains share one sample of origin, sequenced in a study of beta chain features in type 1 diabetes. All of the isolated RNA was reverse transcribed, so expressed TCRB transcripts were sequenced. TCRdb's copy holds only in-frame clones and misses some; the assay was immunoSEQ multiplex PCR. The sample includes around 290,000 clones, approximately 8.1% of them seen just once. The sample consisted of central memory CD4+ T cells from blood. These receptors were taken from a woman younger than 30 in good health.

This clone was counted between two and nine times. V and J are TRBV15 and TRBJ1-5, with D possibly TRBD1 on 5 matching bases. Germline lookup yields CDR1 LNHNV and CDR2 YYDKDF (reference sequence). Trimming removed 3 bases at V and 4 bases at J, with 10 bases between. This CDR3 is 14 amino acids long. CDR3: CATSSRAGNQPQHF. DNA for the CDR3: TGTGCCACCAGCAGCAGGGCGGGTAATCAGCCCCAGCATTTT.

This chain connects TRBV6-5 to TRBJ1-1, with D perhaps matching TRBD1 (6 bases). Germline V gene data show CDR1 as MNHEY and CDR2 as SVGAGI. This CDR3 is built from 15 residues. V lost 6 bases to trimming and J lost 6 bases, with 20 bases between them. The CDR3 sequence is CASSSRGGGESEAFF. Written as DNA, the CDR3 is TGTGCCAGCAGCTCAAGGGGCGGGGGCGAATCTGAAGCTTTCTTT.

In nucleotides, the CDR3 is TGTGCCAGCAGTTGGAGCGGGGCCCAGTACTTC. Protein sequence: CASSWSGAQYF. J is TRBJ2-5 and V is TRBV6-5, with TRBD2 matching 7 bases. This CDR3 region has 11 residues. Germline trimming cut 4 bases from V and 9 bases from J; bases unmatched to any gene: 2. CDR1 and CDR2 from the germline V gene are MNHEY and SVGAGI.

This chain joins TRBV7-9 and TRBJ2-7; 12 bases align to TRBD2. The CDR3 sequence is 15 residues long. Germline trimming cut 2 bases from V and 3 bases from J; bases unmatched to any gene: 2. Germline values: CDR1 SEHNR, CDR2 FQNEAQ (reference sequence). The CDR3 is CASSLTSGGFYEQYV. CDR3 coding DNA: TGTGCCAGCAGCTTAACTAGCGGGGGGTTCTACGAGCAGTACGTC.

This clone was counted a few times. This rearrangement joins TRBV18 to TRBJ2-7; D not certain. The CDR3 is 12 residues long. From germline, CDR1 is KGHSH and CDR2 LQKENI. Trimming stripped 2 bases from V and 2 bases from J, with 4 bases between. CDR3 loop: CASSPIPYEQYF. CDR3 DNA sequence: TGTGCCAGCTCACCAATACCCTACGAGCAGTACTTC.

This clone was seen many times. This chain uses TRBV7-2 with TRBJ2-1; 7 nucleotides line up with TRBD2. The CDR3 runs 16 residues. From germline, CDR1 is SGHTA and CDR2 FQGNSA. The V gene end was trimmed by 5 bases and the J gene end by 5 bases; junction bases not matched to a gene: 12. Here the CDR3 DNA reads TGTGCCAGCAGCCCCATCATAGGCGGGGGTAACAATGAGCAGTTCTTC. Amino acid sequence: CASSPIIGGGNNEQFF.

The genes are TRBV27 and TRBJ1-6; D gene ambiguous. The germline gives CDR1 MNHEY, CDR2 SMNVEV (reference sequence). This CDR3 has 18 residues. V lost 3 bases and J 0 bases, leaving 15 bases between the germline ends. The CDR3: CASSFLSPSISYNSPLHF. In DNA form, the CDR3 reads TGTGCCAGCAGTTTTTTGTCTCCCTCGATCTCCTATAATTCACCCCTCCACTTT.

This chain uses TRBV13 with TRBJ2-3; D is ambiguous. V gave up 0 bases and J gave up 2 bases, with 6 bases separating them. Per the germline V gene, CDR1 is PRHDT and CDR2 is FYEKMQ (reference sequence). The CDR3 covers 14 residues. For the CDR3, the DNA is TGTGCCAGCAGCTTAGGCCAAGACACAGATACGCAGTATTTT. Translation gives CASSLGQDTDTQYF.

This clone occurred many times. V and J are TRBV6-7 and TRBJ2-4, with a weak D call TRBD1 (5 bases). TRBV6-7 is placed among ORFs of uncertain function. The CDR3 sequence is 15 residues long. Trimming removed 2 bases from V and 8 bases from J, with 16 bases in between. CDR3 DNA sequence: TGTGCCAGCAGTTACAGGGGCGCAGGACATGACATTCAGTACTTC. Residues: CASSYRGAGHDIQYF.

The chain uses TRBV6-5 and TRBJ1-5; D unclear. The V and J ends lost 6 bases and 0 bases respectively, with 9 bases between them. This CDR3 has 14 residues. CDR1 MNHEY and CDR2 SVGAGI come from the germline V gene. CDR3 protein: CASSLSYSNQPQHF. For the CDR3, the DNA is TGTGCCAGCAGCTTATCATATAGCAATCAGCCCCAGCATTTT.

Only a few counts were recorded for this clone. V gene TRBV7-9 combines with J gene TRBJ2-1; D is perhaps TRBD2 (6 bases). This CDR3 is 15 amino acids long. Germline V gene sequence: CDR1 SEHNR, CDR2 FQNEAQ (reference sequence). The V end was cut by 1 base, the J end by 16 bases, with 23 bases between. The CDR3 reads CASSLGEGGRTAAFF. The DNA of the CDR3 is TGTGCCAGCAGCTTAGGAGAGGGTGGGAGGACCGCGGCTTTCTTC.

This clone came up many times. The chain recombines TRBV14 with TRBJ2-7, with 10 bases that match TRBD2. The CDR3 is 19 amino acids. The germline gives CDR1 SGHDN, CDR2 FVKESK. V was pared by 1 base and J by 8 bases, with 20 bases of the junction left unmatched. The CDR3 DNA follows: TGTGCCAGCAGCCAAGTTTCAGGTGGCCTAGCGGGAGAGGGAGTAAAGCAGTACTTC. Its translation: CASSQVSGGLAGEGVKQYF.

The chain carries TRBV7-6 and TRBJ2-1, with TRBD1 identical over 9 bases. Looked up from germline, CDR1 is SGHVS and CDR2 is FNYEAQ. CDR3 size: 15 residues. The V segment lost 4 bases and the J segment 4 bases; nucleotides outside the gene matches: 5. The CDR3 here is CASSSGQGFYNEQFF. In DNA form, the CDR3 reads TGTGCCAGCAGCTCGGGACAGGGTTTTTACAATGAGCAGTTCTTC.

V gene TRBV2 combines with J gene TRBJ2-2; TRBD1 might be the D (5 bases). Trimming removed 6 bases at V and 12 bases at J, with 11 bases between. CDR1 is SNHLY and CDR2 is FYNNEI in the germline V gene. The CDR3 has 11 amino acids. Written as DNA, the CDR3 is TGTGCCAGCAGCCCCAGGGTGCAGCTGTTTTTT. Encoded protein: CASSPRVQLFF.

This clone was counted only a few times. The chain joins TRBV9 to TRBJ2-1; D is ambiguous. The CDR3 spans 13 residues. Germline V gene data show CDR1 as SGDLS and CDR2 as YYNGEE. V was trimmed by 1 base and J by 5 bases, leaving 7 bases between them. CDR3: CASSVQAHNEQFF. For the CDR3, the DNA is TGTGCCAGCAGCGTACAGGCCCACAATGAGCAGTTCTTC.

The chain couples TRBV6-1 to TRBJ1-3; D call uncertain. The CDR3 loop spans 15 amino acids. CDR1 and CDR2 (germline): MNHNS, SASEGT. With 2 bases removed from V and 4 bases from J, the gap between germline ends came to 12 bases. CDR3 loop: CASSERGNPGNTIYF. In nucleotides, the CDR3 is TGTGCCAGCAGTGAAAGAGGGAACCCGGGAAACACCATATATTTT.

This clone was observed a few times. This chain links TRBV6-5 with TRBJ2-3; D is perhaps TRBD1 (5 bases). Germline values: CDR1 MNHEY, CDR2 SVGAGI. The CDR3 runs to 14 residues. Trimming cost V 6 bases and J 1 base, with 11 bases left between them. The CDR3 DNA reads as TGTGCCAGCAGCCCCCAAGGGGGCACAGATACGCAGTATTTT. Encoded protein: CASSPQGGTDTQYF.

This clone was detected ten times or more. The V gene is TRBV2, the J gene TRBJ2-3; D not resolved. Germline CDR1 SNHLY, CDR2 FYNNEI. The CDR3 totals 14 residues. V shed 4 bases and J shed 3 bases, with 11 bases lying between them. CDR3 loop: CASSGRYRTDTQYF. The CDR3 bases are TGTGCCAGCAGTGGGCGGTACCGTACAGATACGCAGTATTTT.

The rearrangement links TRBV5-6 to TRBJ2-5, with unresolved D. The CDR3 is made up of 16 amino acids. Trimming removed 0 bases from V and 1 base from J, with 13 bases in between. The germline gives CDR1 SGHDT, CDR2 YYEEEE. In nucleotides, the CDR3 is TGTGCCAGCAGCTTGGTGAGCCGACGGAGCCAAGAGACCCAGTACTTC. It is translated as CASSLVSRRSQETQYF.

This clone has a count of ten or more. The chain has TRBV6-6 and TRBJ2-1; D gene uncertain. The ends were cut back, 7 bases at V and 12 bases at J, with 19 bases in the middle. Germline values: CDR1 MNHNY, CDR2 SVGAGI (reference sequence). The CDR3 sequence is 13 residues long. The CDR3 protein is CASTTSASLRQFF. DNA of the CDR3: TGTGCCAGCACCACCAGTGCCAGTCTGCGGCAGTTCTTC.

The V and J genes are TRBV5-1 and TRBJ2-3; 8 positions match TRBD2. CDR1 and CDR2 (germline): SGHRS, YFSETQ. V lost 4 bases, J lost 2 bases, and 3 bases stayed unmatched. The CDR3 runs 14 residues. CDR3 amino acids: CASSDSGVTDTQYF. In nucleotides, the CDR3 is TGCGCCAGCAGCGATAGCGGGGTCACAGATACGCAGTATTTT.

This clone was found a few times. The V call is TRBV6-6, the J call TRBJ2-7; tentative D call: TRBD1 (5 bases). Germline V lookup: CDR1 MNHNY, CDR2 SVGAGI (reference sequence). V lost 0 bases to trimming and J lost 2 bases, with 8 bases between them. The CDR3 spans 14 residues. Here the CDR3 DNA reads TGTGCCAGCAGTTACTCCGCAGGGCCCTACGAGCAGTACTTC. Residues: CASSYSAGPYEQYF.

This sequence joins TRBV23-1 and TRBJ1-2; 7 bases are shared with TRBD1. TRBV23-1 is recorded as an ORF, its role being uncertain. The CDR3 spans 15 residues. Unmatched junction bases numbered 8, after V lost 7 bases and J lost 0 bases. CDR3 sequence reads: CASTSGGTANYGYTF. The CDR3 DNA reads as TGCGCCAGCACCTCGGGGGGGACAGCTAACTATGGCTACACCTTC.

This clone was recorded a few times. The rearrangement links TRBV14 to TRBJ2-1, with a possible D match to TRBD2 (6 bases). From germline, CDR1 is SGHDN and CDR2 FVKESK. CDR3 size: 16 residues. The V end lost 1 base, the J end lost 6 bases, and 16 bases lay between the germline ends. CDR3 amino acids: CASSQVRSGWVNEQFF. The CDR3 DNA follows: TGTGCCAGCAGCCAAGTTCGAAGCGGGTGGGTCAATGAGCAGTTCTTC. Filled out from reference TRBV14 and TRBJ2-1, the complete variable domain reads EAGVTQFPSHSVIEKGQTVTLRCDPISGHDNLYWYRRVMGKEIKFLLHFVKESKQDESGMPNNRFLAERTGGTYSTLKVQPAELEDSGVYFCASSQVRSGWVNEQFFGPGTRLTVL.

This clone was detected ten times or more. The chain is built from TRBV20-1 and TRBJ1-4; D call uncertain. V was trimmed by 3 bases and J by 8 bases, leaving 7 bases between them. Germline V gene lookup returns CDR1 DFQATT and CDR2 SNEGSKA (reference sequence). This CDR3 is 11 amino acids long. CDR3 bases: TGCAGTGCTAGTCTGCGGGAAAAACTGTTTTTT. Its protein is CSASLREKLFF.

This clone appeared a few times. J is TRBJ1-2 and V is TRBV18, with 9 bases identical to TRBD1. The V and J ends lost 5 bases and 5 bases, in that order; junction bases with no gene match: 9. This CDR3 is 15 amino acids long. Looked up from germline, CDR1 is KGHSH and CDR2 is LQKENI. CDR3 loop: CASSEGTGKTYGYTF. As DNA, the CDR3 is TGTGCCAGCTCAGAGGGGACAGGGAAGACATATGGCTACACCTTC.

DNA of the CDR3: TGTGCCAGCAGCTCACGGGCAGGGGGCGACGCTTTCTTT. Translating gives CASSSRAGGDAFF. The genes are TRBV7-2 and TRBJ1-1, with 8 bases fitting TRBD1. This CDR3 is built from 13 residues. CDR1 and CDR2 from the germline V gene are SGHTA and FQGNSA. Trimming at V came to 4 bases and at J to 11 bases, leaving 9 bases not matched to a gene.

The chain uses TRBV2 and TRBJ2-7; D unclear. Looked up from germline, CDR1 is SNHLY and CDR2 is FYNNEI. The CDR3 has 12 residues. V was clipped by 4 bases and J by 4 bases, with 8 bases between them. The DNA for the CDR3 is TGTGCCAGCAGTGCTAGGTTTTACGAGCAGTACTTC. Amino acids: CASSARFYEQYF.

The chain recombines TRBV9 with TRBJ2-1, with D perhaps matching TRBD2 (5 bases). V was clipped by 3 bases and J by 2 bases, with 12 bases between them. CDR3 length equals 15 residues. Germline values: CDR1 SGDLS, CDR2 YYNGEE. CDR3 bases: TGTGCCAGCAGCGGAGCAGCGGCCGCCTACAATGAGCAGTTCTTC. It yields the protein CASSGAAAAYNEQFF.

This clone was recorded many times. The chain is built from TRBV6-5 and TRBJ2-5; D possibly corresponds to TRBD1 (6 bases). Germline CDR1 MNHEY, CDR2 SVGAGI. The CDR3 spans 15 residues. V was trimmed by 7 bases and J by 3 bases, leaving 18 bases between them. This CDR3 reads CASKGDRWKEETQYF. The CDR3, as DNA: TGTGCCAGCAAAGGAGACAGGTGGAAAGAAGAGACCCAGTACTTC.